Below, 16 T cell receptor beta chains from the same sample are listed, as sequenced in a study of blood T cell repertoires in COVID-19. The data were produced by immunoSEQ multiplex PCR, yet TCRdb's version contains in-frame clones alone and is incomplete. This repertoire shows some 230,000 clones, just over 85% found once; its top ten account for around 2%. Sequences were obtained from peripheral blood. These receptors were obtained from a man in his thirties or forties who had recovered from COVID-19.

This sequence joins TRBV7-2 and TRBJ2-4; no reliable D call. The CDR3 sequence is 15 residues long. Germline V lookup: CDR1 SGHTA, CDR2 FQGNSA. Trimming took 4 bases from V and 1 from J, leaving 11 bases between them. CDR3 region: CASSSEIRAKNIQYF. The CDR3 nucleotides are TGTGCCAGCAGCTCCGAGATCCGGGCCAAAAACATTCAGTACTTC.

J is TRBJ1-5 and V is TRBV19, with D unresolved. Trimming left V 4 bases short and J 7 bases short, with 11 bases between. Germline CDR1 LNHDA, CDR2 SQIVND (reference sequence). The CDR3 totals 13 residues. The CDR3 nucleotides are TGTGCCAGTAGTAGCGTCAGGAACCAGCCCCAGCATTTT. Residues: CASSSVRNQPQHF.

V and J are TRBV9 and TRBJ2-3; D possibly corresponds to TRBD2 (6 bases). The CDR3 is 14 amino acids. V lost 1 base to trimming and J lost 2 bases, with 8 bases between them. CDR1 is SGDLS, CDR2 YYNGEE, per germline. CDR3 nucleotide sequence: TGTGCCAGCAGCGTATCGGGAGTCACAGATACGCAGTATTTT. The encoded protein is CASSVSGVTDTQYF.

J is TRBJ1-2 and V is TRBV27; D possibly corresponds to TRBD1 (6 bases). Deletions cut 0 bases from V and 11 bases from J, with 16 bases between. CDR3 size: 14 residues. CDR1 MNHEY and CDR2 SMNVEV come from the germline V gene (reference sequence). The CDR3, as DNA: TGTGCCAGCAGTTTATCGGGGGCCCCTATTGATTACACCTTC. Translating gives CASSLSGAPIDYTF.

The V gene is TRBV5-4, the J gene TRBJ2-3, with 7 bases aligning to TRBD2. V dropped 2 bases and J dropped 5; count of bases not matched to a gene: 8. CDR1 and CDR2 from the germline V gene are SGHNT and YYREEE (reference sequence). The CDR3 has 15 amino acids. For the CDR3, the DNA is TGTGCCAGCAGCTTCGGGGGGATACGAATAGATACGCAGTATTTT. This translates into CASSFGGIRIDTQYF. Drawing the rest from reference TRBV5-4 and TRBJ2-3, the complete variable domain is ETGVTQSPTHLIKTRGQQVTLRCSSQSGHNTVSWYQQALGQGPQFIFQYYREEENGRGNFPPRFSGLQFPNYSSELNVNALELDDSALYLCASSFGGIRIDTQYFGPGTRLTVL.

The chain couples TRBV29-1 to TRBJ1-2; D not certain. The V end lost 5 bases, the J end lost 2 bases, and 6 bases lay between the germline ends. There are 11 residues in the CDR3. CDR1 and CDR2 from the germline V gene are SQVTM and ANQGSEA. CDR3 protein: CSVSLNYGYTF. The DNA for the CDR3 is TGCAGCGTTTCTTTAAACTATGGCTACACCTTC.

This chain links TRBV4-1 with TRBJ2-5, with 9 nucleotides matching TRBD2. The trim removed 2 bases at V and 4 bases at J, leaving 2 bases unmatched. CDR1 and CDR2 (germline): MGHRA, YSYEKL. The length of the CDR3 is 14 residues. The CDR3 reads CASSQLAGLETQYF. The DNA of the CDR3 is TGCGCCAGCAGCCAACTAGCGGGATTAGAGACCCAGTACTTC.

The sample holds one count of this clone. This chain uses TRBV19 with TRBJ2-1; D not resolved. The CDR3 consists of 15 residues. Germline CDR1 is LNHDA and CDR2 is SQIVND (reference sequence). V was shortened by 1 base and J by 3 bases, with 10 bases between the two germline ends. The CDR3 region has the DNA TGTGCCAGTAGTATAGGCTCCAGATACTACAATGAGCAGTTCTTC. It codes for CASSIGSRYYNEQFF.

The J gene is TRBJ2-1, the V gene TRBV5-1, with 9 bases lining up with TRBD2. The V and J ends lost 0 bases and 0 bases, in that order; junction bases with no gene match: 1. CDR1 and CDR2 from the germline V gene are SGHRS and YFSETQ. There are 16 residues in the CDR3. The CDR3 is CASSLVLAGSYNEQFF. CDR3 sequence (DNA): TGCGCCAGCAGCTTGGTACTAGCGGGCTCCTACAATGAGCAGTTCTTC.

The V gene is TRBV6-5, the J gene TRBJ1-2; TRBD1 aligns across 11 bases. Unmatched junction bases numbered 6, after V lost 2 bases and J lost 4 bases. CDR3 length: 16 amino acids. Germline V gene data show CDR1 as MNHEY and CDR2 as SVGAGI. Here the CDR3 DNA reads TGTGCCAGCAGTTACACCCACGGACAGGGGGCCTATGGCTACACCTTC. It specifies CASSYTHGQGAYGYTF.

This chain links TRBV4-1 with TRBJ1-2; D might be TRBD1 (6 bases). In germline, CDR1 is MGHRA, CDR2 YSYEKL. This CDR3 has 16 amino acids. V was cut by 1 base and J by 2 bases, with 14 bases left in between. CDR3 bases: TGCGCCAGCAGCCAAGTTATCAGGGACAACAACTATGGCTACACCTTC. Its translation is CASSQVIRDNNYGYTF.

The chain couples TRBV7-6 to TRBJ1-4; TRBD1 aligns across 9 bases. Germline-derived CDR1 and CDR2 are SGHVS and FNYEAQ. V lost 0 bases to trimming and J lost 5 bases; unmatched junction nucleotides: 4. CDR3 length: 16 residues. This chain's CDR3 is CASSLAPGQGNEKLFF. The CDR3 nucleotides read TGTGCCAGCAGCTTAGCCCCGGGACAGGGAAATGAAAAACTGTTTTTT.

The CDR3 region has the DNA TGTGCCAGCAGCCCCTATAGAGGGACAGCCACCGGGGAGCTGTTTTTT. Residues: CASSPYRGTATGELFF. The chain links TRBV7-2 to TRBJ2-2, with 7 bases fitting TRBD1. Germline V gives CDR1 SGHTA, CDR2 FQGNSA. Trimming took 5 bases from V and 4 from J; bases not matched to a gene: 10. The CDR3 loop spans 16 amino acids.

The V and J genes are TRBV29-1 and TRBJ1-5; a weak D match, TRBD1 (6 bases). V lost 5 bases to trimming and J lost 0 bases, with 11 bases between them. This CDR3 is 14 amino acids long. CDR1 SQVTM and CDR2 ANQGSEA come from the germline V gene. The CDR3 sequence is CSVLTGNSNQPQHF. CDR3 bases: TGCAGCGTTCTGACAGGTAATAGCAATCAGCCCCAGCATTTT.

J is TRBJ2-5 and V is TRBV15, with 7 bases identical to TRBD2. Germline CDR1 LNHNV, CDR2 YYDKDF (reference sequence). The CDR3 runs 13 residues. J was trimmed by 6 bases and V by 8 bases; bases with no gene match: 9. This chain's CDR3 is CATRTGGGKTQYF. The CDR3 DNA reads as TGTGCCACCCGCACCGGCGGGGGTAAGACCCAGTACTTC.

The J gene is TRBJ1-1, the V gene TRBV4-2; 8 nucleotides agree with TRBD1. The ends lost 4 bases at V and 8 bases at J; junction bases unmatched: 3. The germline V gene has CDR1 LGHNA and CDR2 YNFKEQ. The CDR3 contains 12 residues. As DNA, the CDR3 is TGTGCCAGCAGCCTCCGGACAGGGGAAGCTTTCTTT. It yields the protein CASSLRTGEAFF.